The 23 T cell receptor beta chains below come from one sample, sequenced in a study of OX40 agonist ivuxolimab in advanced cancers. Clones were sequenced by immunoSEQ multiplex PCR, and TCRdb holds only the in-frame ones, with some missing. The data contain around 80,000 clones, about four fifths of them singletons. The sample consisted of CD4+ or CD8+ T cells sorted from blood, taken in a trial of the OX40 agonist ivuxolimab. The source is an adult with an advanced solid tumor such as melanoma, head and neck, liver or kidney cancer.

The chain combines TRBV5-1 with TRBJ1-3, with D unclear. Trimming shortened V by 0 bases and J by 3 bases, and 7 bases separated the two germline ends. This CDR3 is built from 14 residues. From germline, CDR1 is SGHRS and CDR2 YFSETQ. The CDR3 loop is CASSLDSGGNTIYF. The CDR3 region has the DNA TGCGCCAGCAGCTTGGACAGTGGTGGAAACACCATATATTTT.

V gene TRBV27 combines with J gene TRBJ1-3; D gene ambiguous. The CDR3 spans 16 residues. The V and J ends lost 0 bases and 12 bases respectively, with 21 bases between them. Germline V gives CDR1 MNHEY, CDR2 SMNVEV (reference sequence). CDR3: CASSLSITALGTGIYF. DNA of the CDR3: TGTGCCAGCAGTTTATCGATCACTGCGCTCGGAACCGGCATATATTTT.

This rearrangement joins TRBV4-1 to TRBJ1-5; 7 nucleotides line up with TRBD1. CDR1 is MGHRA, CDR2 YSYEKL, per germline. V shed 4 bases and J 2 bases; nucleotides not matched to a gene: 2. The CDR3 is 14 residues long. The CDR3 is CASSLTGGNQPQHF. For the CDR3, the DNA is TGCGCCAGCAGCCTAACAGGGGGCAATCAGCCCCAGCATTTT.

The CDR3 is CASRGTGLNTEAFF. CDR3 DNA sequence: TGTGCCAGCAGGGGGACCGGTTTGAACACTGAAGCTTTCTTT. V usage is TRBV25-1 and J usage is TRBJ1-1, with D perhaps matching TRBD1 (5 bases). V lost 6 bases, J lost 0 bases, and 11 bases lay in between. Germline V gene data show CDR1 as MGHDK and CDR2 as SYGVNS. This CDR3 is 14 amino acids long.

The chain recombines TRBV28 with TRBJ1-4; TRBD1 matches at 11 bases. The germline gives CDR1 MDHEN, CDR2 SYDVKM. The CDR3 is 15 amino acids. After removal of 5 bases from V and 2 bases from J, the junction contained 1 base not matched to a gene. As DNA, the CDR3 is TGTGCCAGCAGTGGACAGGGGGCGACTAATGAAAAACTGTTTTTT. It is translated as CASSGQGATNEKLFF.

This clone has just a few counts. The rearrangement uses TRBV3-1 (or the pseudogene TRBV3-2) and TRBJ2-4; no clear D. Germline CDR1 is LGHDT and CDR2 is YNNKEL (reference sequence). This CDR3 region has 9 residues. The V end lost 7 bases, the J end lost 7 bases, and 2 bases lay between the germline ends. The CDR3 loop is CASKNIQYF. In DNA form, the CDR3 reads TGTGCCAGCAAGAACATTCAGTACTTC.

The chain uses TRBV25-1 and TRBJ1-2; D unclear. Germline V gene sequence: CDR1 MGHDK, CDR2 SYGVNS. V was pared by 3 bases and J by 2 bases, with 10 bases between. The CDR3 consists of 14 residues. The CDR3 reads CASSDPSYNYGYTF. The CDR3 DNA sequence: TGTGCCAGCAGTGATCCTTCATACAACTATGGCTACACCTTC.

Here the CDR3 reads CASRLGSSPLHF. For the CDR3, the DNA is TGTGCTAGTAGGTTGGGAAGTTCACCCCTCCACTTT. The chain joins TRBV12-5 to TRBJ1-6; the D is unclear. Trimming removed 8 bases at V and 9 bases at J, with 11 bases between. CDR3 length: 12 amino acids. The germline V gene has CDR1 LGHNT and CDR2 FRNRAP.

The DNA of the CDR3 is TGTGCCAGCAGTGAAGGTTTAGTGGGTCAGCCCCAGCATTTT. Protein sequence: CASSEGLVGQPQHF. This chain connects TRBV2 to TRBJ1-5; D not certain. This CDR3 contains 14 residues. Trimming stripped 1 base from V and 6 bases from J, with 10 bases between. In germline, CDR1 is SNHLY, CDR2 FYNNEI.

The chain combines TRBV27 with TRBJ1-5; unclear D gene. From germline, CDR1 is MNHEY and CDR2 SMNVEV (reference sequence). CDR3 length: 15 amino acids. Trimming took off 2 bases at V and 5 bases at J, with 13 bases between the two ends. The CDR3 coding sequence is TGTGCCAGCAGTTTAGTGGGCGGAGTATATCAGCCCCAGCATTTT. This encodes CASSLVGGVYQPQHF.

The chain couples TRBV4-2 to TRBJ2-3; 7 positions agree with TRBD2. V lost 0 bases and J lost 1; bases outside the gene matches: 4. This CDR3 contains 16 residues. Germline loops: CDR1 LGHNA, CDR2 YNFKEQ. CDR3 coding DNA: TGTGCCAGCAGCCAAGAAGGGACTACCCGCACAGATACGCAGTATTTT. Translated, it gives CASSQEGTTRTDTQYF.

The gene calls are TRBV18 and TRBJ1-2; D remains ambiguous. The CDR3 is 11 amino acids. Germline V gene lookup returns CDR1 KGHSH and CDR2 LQKENI. The V end was cut by 5 bases, the J end by 0 bases, with 1 base between. For the CDR3, the DNA is TGTGCCAGCTCATCTAACTATGGCTACACCTTC. Protein: CASSSNYGYTF.

This rearrangement joins TRBV27 to TRBJ1-6, with TRBD1 matching over 9 bases. V gave up 6 bases and J gave up 2 bases; unmatched junction bases: 5. The germline V gene encodes CDR1 MNHEY and CDR2 SMNVEV (reference sequence). This CDR3 contains 16 residues. In nucleotides, the CDR3 is TGTGCCAGCAGACCACAGGGGGCAGCCTATAATTCACCCCTCCACTTT. Protein product: CASRPQGAAYNSPLHF.

The V call is TRBV4-1, the J call TRBJ2-2; unclear D gene. Germline CDR1 and CDR2: MGHRA and YSYEKL. CDR3 length: 14 residues. Trimming shortened V by 6 bases and J by 1 base, and 9 bases separated the two germline ends. As DNA, the CDR3 is TGCGCCAGCAGACAGCAAGGGAACACCGGGGAGCTGTTTTTT. Translation gives CASRQQGNTGELFF.

This clone was observed a handful of times. The rearrangement links TRBV7-2 to TRBJ1-5; D is ambiguous. The CDR3 runs 13 residues. V shed 1 base and J shed 7 bases, with 8 bases lying between them. Germline V gene sequence: CDR1 SGHTA, CDR2 FQGNSA. The CDR3 protein is CASSLDTGQPQHF. The CDR3 region has the DNA TGTGCCAGCAGCTTAGACACGGGACAGCCCCAGCATTTT.

This clone was found once. The V call is TRBV5-1, the J call TRBJ2-2, with D possibly being TRBD1 or TRBD2 (6 bases each). V was pared by 2 bases and J by 0 bases, with 11 bases between. The CDR3 has 16 residues. The germline CDR1 and CDR2 sequences are SGHRS and YFSETQ. This CDR3 reads CASSLGRTANTGELFF. DNA for the CDR3: TGCGCCAGCAGCTTAGGGAGGACAGCGAACACCGGGGAGCTGTTTTTT.

This chain uses TRBV18 with TRBJ2-1; D gene ambiguous. Trimming removed 0 bases at V and 6 bases at J, with 6 bases between. CDR1 is KGHSH, CDR2 LQKENI, per germline. The CDR3 runs 13 residues. The CDR3 nucleotides read TGTGCCAGCTCACCACCGTTGACCAATGAGCAGTTCTTC. It is translated as CASSPPLTNEQFF.

The chain couples TRBV6-4 to TRBJ1-2; the match to TRBD1 covers 11 bases. This CDR3 has 16 residues. Germline CDR1 MRHNA, CDR2 SNTAGT. The V gene end was trimmed by 3 bases and the J gene end by 5 bases; junction bases not matched to a gene: 8. The CDR3 region is CASSDSGQGARYGYTF. The CDR3 region has the DNA TGTGCCAGCAGTGATTCCGGACAGGGGGCGAGATATGGCTACACCTTC.

The J gene is TRBJ2-5, the V gene TRBV28, with D possibly TRBD1 on 6 matching bases. V lost 3 bases, J lost 6 bases, and 17 bases lay in between. The CDR3 loop spans 15 amino acids. Germline loops: CDR1 MDHEN, CDR2 SYDVKM. For the CDR3, the DNA is TGTGCCAGCAGTTTCCCAGGGGAGCGATCTAAGACCCAGTACTTC. This translates into CASSFPGERSKTQYF. The variable domain in full, completed from reference TRBV28 and TRBJ2-5, reads DVKVTQSSRYLVKRTGEKVFLECVQDMDHENMFWYRQDPGLGLRLIYFSYDVKMKEKGDIPEGYSVSREKKERFSLILESASTNQTSMYLCASSFPGERSKTQYFGPGTRLLVL.

This clone was seen more than once but under ten times. This CDR3 reads CASSRPASYTQYF. The CDR3 coding sequence is TGTGCCAGCAGCCGTCCTGCCTCTTATACGCAGTATTTT. The chain combines TRBV6-5 with TRBJ2-3; unclear D gene. V dropped 6 bases and J dropped 7 bases, with 14 bases sitting between them. CDR3 size: 13 residues. Germline CDR1 MNHEY, CDR2 SVGAGI.

The chain combines TRBV7-2 with TRBJ2-1, with D maybe TRBD1 (6 bases). CDR1 is SGHTA and CDR2 is FQGNSA in the germline V gene. Trimming pared 0 bases from V and 10 bases from J, leaving 16 bases between. This CDR3 has 15 residues. CDR3 coding DNA: TGTGCCAGCAGCTTAGCCCACAGGGCCAACAGGGAGCAGTTCTTC. It is translated as CASSLAHRANREQFF. The full variable domain, rest sourced from reference TRBV7-2 and TRBJ2-1, is GAGVSQSPSNKVTEKGKDVELRCDPISGHTALYWYRQSLGQGLEFLIYFQGNSAPDKSGLPSDRFSAERTGGSVSTLTIQRTQQEDSAVYLCASSLAHRANREQFFGPGTRLTVL.

J is TRBJ2-2 and V is TRBV5-1, with TRBD1 as a possible D gene (5 bases). The germline V gene has CDR1 SGHRS and CDR2 YFSETQ. The CDR3 has 15 residues. V was shortened by 4 bases and J by 4 bases, with 14 bases between the two germline ends. The CDR3 DNA is TGCGCCAGCAGCAGTGGCAGGGCCCCCACCGGGGAGCTGTTTTTT. The encoded protein is CASSSGRAPTGELFF.

The V gene is TRBV10-2, the J gene TRBJ1-2; 7 bases match TRBD1. Germline-derived CDR1 and CDR2 are WSHSY and SAAADI. Unmatched junction bases numbered 1, after V lost 6 bases and J lost 0 bases. The CDR3 is 13 residues long. CDR3 bases: TGCGCCAGCAGAGGGGGCACTAACTATGGCTACACCTTC. This encodes CASRGGTNYGYTF.